Listed below are T cell receptor beta chains from one sample, sequenced in a study of cytomegalovirus exposure and HLA in healthy donors. Sequenced by immunoSEQ multiplex PCR; TCRdb stores in-frame clones only, minus some. The sample records 150,000 to 200,000 clones, 81% being singletons. What was sequenced was PBMCs. All receptors derive from a man in his late teens or twenties in good health and CMV-seronegative. CDR3s include the opening cysteine and the closing phenylalanine or tryptophan. Expanded clones are given a class, and other clones once, few, many or no size at all.

V gene	J gene	clone size	CDR3 protein
TRBV4-2	TRBJ2-3	NA	CASSQAGGITDTQYF
TRBV5-6	TRBJ1-1	NA	CASSLLSGLGLTEAFF
TRBV5-4	TRBJ1-2	NA	CASSGDRNYGYTF
TRBV4-2	TRBJ1-2	NA	CASSHEDSGYYGYTF
TRBV18	TRBJ1-4	NA	CASSPSRTNEKLFF
TRBV7-6	TRBJ2-1	NA	CASSAIPAYNEQFF
TRBV2	TRBJ2-1	NA	CASRRDRGRYNEQFF
TRBV5-4	TRBJ2-7	NA	CASSLGLSRYEQYF
TRBV4-3	TRBJ2-7	NA	CASSPLSGGEQYF
TRBV15	TRBJ1-3	NA	CATSRAQAGNTIYF
TRBV7-2	TRBJ2-5	NA	CASSPVGGTRTKETQYF
TRBV7-9	TRBJ1-2	NA	CASSLDGRDYGYTF
TRBV7-2	TRBJ1-5	NA	CASSLAGGNGNQPQHF
TRBV6-6	TRBJ2-7	NA	CASTDAGSYEQYF
TRBV9	TRBJ2-3	NA	CASSVATGSTDTQYF
TRBV6-5	TRBJ2-7	NA	CASSYRTGRPEQYF
TRBV15	TRBJ2-5	NA	CATSLRDSPQETQYF
TRBV19	TRBJ1-4	few	CATSPPGQGTNEKLFF
TRBV19	TRBJ2-7	NA	CASKVSGGPSDEQYF
TRBV7-2	TRBJ1-1	NA	CASSSDTLGAFF
TRBV5-6	TRBJ1-1	NA	CASSWGRTEAFF
TRBV11-2	NA	NA	CASSLVRRSYEQYF
TRBV4-2	TRBJ2-7	NA	CASSQESLAGGFGLPWEQYF
TRBV7-9	TRBJ1-4	NA	CASSLPGGGEKLFF
TRBV5-1	TRBJ1-1	NA	CASSPSGTEAFF
TRBV11-2	TRBJ2-7	NA	CASSWSGTGGYNEQYF
TRBV4-3	TRBJ2-3	NA	CASSQVATRTDTQYF
TRBV7-8	TRBJ1-1	NA	CASSLDPAEAFF
TRBV5-1	TRBJ2-5	NA	CASSFGGSQETQYF
TRBV4-3	TRBJ2-1	NA	CASSRRGFREDEQFF
TRBV30	TRBJ2-1	NA	CACLWVGSGSLSEQFF
TRBV5-8	TRBJ1-4	NA	CASSPGLSYSNEKLFF
TRBV7-9	TRBJ1-2	NA	CASSFRQGADYGYTF